Following are 23 T cell receptor beta chains from one sample sequenced in a study of PD-L1 blockade in urothelial cancer. The protocol was immunoSEQ multiplex PCR, while the TCRdb copy is restricted to in-frame clones and leaves out a portion. This table has about 51,000 clones, approximately 83% appearing once. The source was PBMCs, collected around atezolizumab (anti-PD-L1) treatment. The receptors were gathered from a man between 60 and 75 years old with urothelial cancer.

The V call is TRBV10-1, the J call TRBJ2-1; tentatively, D is TRBD1 (5 bases). This CDR3 region has 15 residues. Looked up from germline, CDR1 is WNHNN and CDR2 is SYGVQD (reference sequence). Trimming took 3 bases from V and 4 from J, leaving 13 bases between them. This chain's CDR3 is CASSDSAGPYNEQFF. CDR3 DNA sequence: TGCGCCAGCAGTGATTCGGCAGGGCCATACAATGAGCAGTTCTTC.

The chain carries TRBV19 and TRBJ1-1, with unresolved D. Deletions cut 4 bases from V and 5 bases from J, with 14 bases between. Germline CDR1 LNHDA, CDR2 SQIVND (reference sequence). This CDR3 has 14 residues. This CDR3 reads CASSTSRGRTEAFF. The CDR3 DNA is TGTGCCAGTAGTACCTCTAGAGGGAGGACTGAAGCTTTCTTT.

The rearrangement joins TRBV7-9 to TRBJ2-1; tentatively, D is TRBD1 (6 bases). Germline lookup yields CDR1 SEHNR and CDR2 FQNEAQ (reference sequence). The V end was cut by 7 bases, the J end by 2 bases, with 15 bases between. CDR3 length: 15 amino acids. For the CDR3, the DNA is TGTGCCAGCACCGGGACCAGGGGCGCCTACAATGAGCAGTTCTTC. This gives the protein CASTGTRGAYNEQFF.

This chain joins TRBV27 and TRBJ1-5; D remains ambiguous. CDR1 and CDR2 (germline): MNHEY, SMNVEV (reference sequence). Trimming cost V 4 bases and J 4 bases, with 11 bases left between them. The CDR3 loop spans 14 amino acids. The CDR3 protein is CASSSPGLNQPQHF. CDR3 sequence (DNA): TGTGCCAGCAGTTCACCCGGACTGAATCAGCCCCAGCATTTT.

V is TRBV14 and J is TRBJ1-6; tentatively, D is TRBD1 (5 bases). The ends were cut back, 4 bases at V and 7 bases at J, with 26 bases in the middle. Looked up from germline, CDR1 is SGHDN and CDR2 is FVKESK. This CDR3 has 19 residues. CDR3 sequence reads: CASSRQVGGGGHHNSPLHF. The CDR3 DNA follows: TGTGCCAGCAGCCGGCAGGTTGGGGGGGGAGGACACCACAATTCACCCCTCCACTTT.

The rearrangement uses TRBV9 and TRBJ2-1; TRBD2 matches at 8 bases. The CDR3 consists of 15 residues. Trimming cost V 1 base and J 5 bases; bases outside gene matches: 5. Looked up from germline, CDR1 is SGDLS and CDR2 is YYNGEE. The CDR3 region has the DNA TGTGCCAGCAGCGTAAGCGGGAGTTCCCACAATGAGCAGTTCTTC. This codes for CASSVSGSSHNEQFF.

This sequence joins TRBV19 and TRBJ1-4, with 7 nucleotides matching TRBD1. Losses at the gene ends were 3 bases for V and 7 bases for J; bases not matched to a gene: 8. The CDR3 contains 15 residues. The V gene's germline CDR1 is LNHDA and CDR2 SQIVND (reference sequence). The CDR3 loop reads CASSMLRDRGEKLFF. DNA for the CDR3: TGTGCCAGTAGTATGCTCCGGGACAGAGGTGAAAAACTGTTTTTT.

The V gene is TRBV18, the J gene TRBJ1-3, with D perhaps matching TRBD1 (6 bases). The CDR3 is 15 residues long. Trimming removed 4 bases from V and 4 bases from J, with 14 bases in between. Germline CDR1 and CDR2: KGHSH and LQKENI. CDR3 coding DNA: TGTGCCAGCTCACTGCCGGGAGGACAGGGAAACACCATATATTTT. Amino acid sequence: CASSLPGGQGNTIYF.

This rearrangement joins TRBV5-1 to TRBJ2-7, with D tentatively TRBD2 (6 bases). CDR1 and CDR2 from the germline V gene are SGHRS and YFSETQ. The CDR3 runs 12 residues. V was trimmed by 3 bases and J by 3 bases, leaving 7 bases between them. This CDR3 reads CASSSGVYEQYF. The CDR3 bases are TGCGCCAGCAGCTCGGGGGTCTACGAGCAGTACTTC.

The chain uses TRBV9 and TRBJ2-6, with TRBD1 identical over 11 bases. Looked up from germline, CDR1 is SGDLS and CDR2 is YYNGEE. V shed 6 bases and J 4 bases; nucleotides not matched to a gene: 15. The CDR3 contains 19 residues. The CDR3 spells CASNRLDRGRSTGANVLTF. CDR3 nucleotide sequence: TGTGCCAGCAACCGATTGGACAGGGGGCGTTCTACCGGGGCCAACGTCCTGACTTTC.

The V call is TRBV18, the J call TRBJ2-1, with 7 bases identical to TRBD2. The CDR3 has 13 amino acids. Germline V CDR1 and CDR2: KGHSH, LQKENI. The V segment lost 2 bases and the J segment 7 bases; nucleotides outside the gene matches: 2. The DNA of the CDR3 is TGTGCCAGCTCACCAGGGCGGGGGAATGAGCAGTTCTTC. Protein product: CASSPGRGNEQFF.

The chain recombines TRBV28 with TRBJ2-1; 9 nucleotides line up with TRBD2. This CDR3 comprises 13 residues. The J segment lost 10 bases and the V segment lost 7 bases, leaving 8 bases of the junction unmatched. Germline-derived CDR1 and CDR2 are MDHEN and SYDVKM. DNA for the CDR3: TGTGCCAGCATCAATAGCGGGAGTGGAGAGCAGTTCTTC. Encoded protein: CASINSGSGEQFF. The complete variable domain, with remaining parts taken from reference TRBV28 and TRBJ2-1, reads DVKVTQSSRYLVKRTGEKVFLECVQDMDHENMFWYRQDPGLGLRLIYFSYDVKMKEKGDIPEGYSVSREKKERFSLILESASTNQTSMYLCASINSGSGEQFFGPGTRLTVL.

The chain carries TRBV11-1 and TRBJ2-1; TRBD2 matches 13 bases. The CDR3 length is 17 residues. Germline CDR1 SGHAT, CDR2 FQDESV (reference sequence). V dropped 7 bases and J dropped 0; count of bases not matched to a gene: 6. CDR3 sequence (DNA): TGTGCCAGCACGGGACTAGCGGGAATTAACTCCTACAATGAGCAGTTCTTC. As protein: CASTGLAGINSYNEQFF.

V gene TRBV6-6 combines with J gene TRBJ1-6, with D possibly TRBD1 on 5 matching bases. CDR1 and CDR2 from the germline V gene are MNHNY and SVGAGI (reference sequence). Trimming cost V 1 base and J 8 bases, with 12 bases left between them. The CDR3 consists of 15 residues. This CDR3 reads CASSYWGETYSPLHF. The CDR3 nucleotides read TGTGCCAGCAGTTACTGGGGGGAGACCTATTCACCCCTCCACTTT.

V usage is TRBV7-2 and J usage is TRBJ2-6, with TRBD1 identical over 9 bases. This CDR3 contains 17 residues. With V trimmed by 2 bases and J by 4 bases, 6 bases remained unmatched. The germline V gene has CDR1 SGHTA and CDR2 FQGNSA. CDR3 sequence reads: CASSLRGQGRGANVLTF. CDR3 sequence (DNA): TGTGCCAGCAGCTTACGAGGACAGGGGCGCGGGGCCAACGTCCTGACTTTC. Looking up the rest from reference TRBV7-2 and TRBJ2-6 gives the full variable domain: GAGVSQSPSNKVTEKGKDVELRCDPISGHTALYWYRQSLGQGLEFLIYFQGNSAPDKSGLPSDRFSAERTGGSVSTLTIQRTQQEDSAVYLCASSLRGQGRGANVLTFGAGSRLTVL.

The rearrangement uses TRBV14 and TRBJ2-1, with unresolved D. V was cut by 0 bases and J by 6 bases, with 9 bases left in between. From germline, CDR1 is SGHDN and CDR2 FVKESK. The CDR3 has 14 amino acids. The DNA of the CDR3 is TGTGCCAGCAGCCAAGATATGTCGGGCAATGAGCAGTTCTTC. This sequence encodes CASSQDMSGNEQFF.

The chain has TRBV2 and TRBJ1-2; 9 bases are a match to TRBD1. Per the germline V gene, CDR1 is SNHLY and CDR2 is FYNNEI. V lost 5 bases to trimming and J lost 8 bases; unmatched junction nucleotides: 6. This CDR3 spans 13 amino acids. CDR3 nucleotide sequence: TGTGCCAGCAGTATTCGACAGGGGGAGGGCTACACCTTC. Its protein is CASSIRQGEGYTF. Together with reference TRBV2 and TRBJ1-2, the CDR3 gives the full variable domain: EPEVTQTPSHQVTQMGQEVILRCVPISNHLYFYWYRQILGQKVEFLVSFYNNEISEKSEIFDDQFSVERPDGSNFTLKIRSTKLEDSAMYFCASSIRQGEGYTFGSGTRLTVV.

V and J are TRBV11-2 and TRBJ2-3; 11 bases are a match to TRBD2. The germline V gene has CDR1 SGHAT and CDR2 FQNNGV. The CDR3 has 19 residues. The V and J ends lost 0 bases and 1 base, in that order; junction bases with no gene match: 9. CDR3 region: CASSLDLTSGGLGTDTQYF. The CDR3 DNA sequence: TGTGCCAGCAGCTTAGATTTAACTAGCGGGGGCCTGGGCACAGATACGCAGTATTTT.

The chain has TRBV11-3 and TRBJ2-5, with unresolved D. V lost 2 bases and J lost 3, with 10 bases in between. Germline CDR1 SGHNT, CDR2 YENEEA. The CDR3 length is 14 residues. CDR3 in amino acids: CASSLRRLKETQYF. The CDR3, as DNA: TGTGCCAGCAGCTTAAGGCGACTGAAAGAGACCCAGTACTTC.

V and J are TRBV6-5 and TRBJ1-1, with D uncertain. Germline V lookup: CDR1 MNHEY, CDR2 SVGAGI. This CDR3 has 13 residues. Trimming left V 7 bases short and J 1 base short, with 10 bases between. The CDR3 DNA is TGTGCCAGCAATCGGCGGTCGAACACTGAAGCTTTCTTT. This translates into CASNRRSNTEAFF.

V gene TRBV4-3 combines with J gene TRBJ2-1; 9 bases map to TRBD2. Germline V gives CDR1 LGHNA, CDR2 YSLEER. V lost 3 bases, J lost 6 bases, and 9 bases stayed unmatched. The CDR3 totals 16 residues. CDR3 bases: TGCGCCAGCAGCCATCGACTGGCGGGAGGGCTCAATGAGCAGTTCTTC. Translation gives CASSHRLAGGLNEQFF.

The rearrangement joins TRBV7-9 to TRBJ2-7, with 7 bases that match TRBD1. Germline values: CDR1 SEHNR, CDR2 FQNEAQ (reference sequence). The V segment lost 10 bases and the J segment 2 bases; nucleotides outside the gene matches: 14. The CDR3 is 15 amino acids. The CDR3 region has the DNA TGTGCCACTTCTAGAGGGGGCTCACCAGCCTACGAGCAGTACTTC. Amino acid sequence: CATSRGGSPAYEQYF.

The count of this clone is one. J is TRBJ2-1 and V is TRBV10-3, with TRBD2 matching 7 bases. The V segment lost 7 bases and the J segment 8 bases; nucleotides outside the gene matches: 14. Germline V gene lookup returns CDR1 ENHRY and CDR2 SYGVKD. The CDR3 loop spans 15 amino acids. The CDR3 coding sequence is TGTGCCATCAATGACGGGAGGAGAAGGGTAGATGAGCAGTTCTTC. It is translated as CAINDGRRRVDEQFF.